This T cell receptor beta chain was found in a study of CD8 T cells in ankylosing spondylitis. Study-wide results and caveats: Reportedly, disease-linked clones are significantly enriched in ankylosing spondylitis patients' matched synovial fluid. For ankylosing spondylitis blood, a TCR beta motif of fewer than 10 highly homologous variants appeared characteristic. There were earlier reports of some motif variants in reactive arthritis synovial fluid and blood.

Many counts were recorded for this clonotype. Its antigen remains unknown. Construction of TCR beta libraries was performed using quantitative 5'-RACE with molecular barcodes. MiXCR was run by TCRdb on the 5' RACE reads, yielding one entry per CDR3 protein. The sample shows about 500,000 distinct CDR3 sequences, 10% to 15% of them seen only once. This CDR3 comprises 14 residues. CDR1 is MNHEY and CDR2 is SVGEGT in the germline V gene. V was cut by 5 bases and J by 4 bases, with 11 bases left in between. This receptor was obtained from a male donor with ankylosing spondylitis. The sequencing input was blood, either unsorted or a sorted T cell fraction (not recorded which). The J gene is TRBJ2-2, the V gene TRBV6-2 or TRBV6-3; possible D gene TRBD1, 6 bases. The CDR3: CASSQGMATGELFF. For the CDR3, the DNA is TGTGCCAGCAGTCAGGGGATGGCCACCGGGGAGCTGTTTTTT.